This TCR beta chain was sequenced during a study of T-cell reconstitution after alpha-beta-depleted transplantation in children. The sample holds many counts of this clonotype. Preparation of the TCRbeta library used unique molecular identifiers. From the PCR reads, TCRdb called clonotypes with MiXCR, one entry per CDR3 protein. The sample holds fewer than 120,000 distinct CDR3 sequences; 9% to 12% are singletons and the top ten take approximately 7.6%. The clonotype was recovered from a human donor who donated a stem cell graft to a child with acute lymphoblastic leukemia. This specimen was PBMCs from the stem cell graft donor, taken from the stem cell graft.

CDR3 loop: CSARDQLGAYEQYF. The DNA of the CDR3 is TGCAGTGCTAGAGATCAACTGGGGGCCTACGAGCAGTACTTC. The rearrangement uses TRBV20-1 and TRBJ2-7; D is possibly TRBD1 or TRBD2 (5 bases each). The V end lost 0 bases, the J end lost 2 bases, and 11 bases lay between the germline ends. Germline assignment: CDR1 DFQATT and CDR2 SNEGSKA (reference sequence). This CDR3 region has 14 residues.